Here is one TCR beta chain with its context. These data are taken from a study of blood T cell repertoires in COVID-19. Turning to the study itself: Acute-phase and convalescent COVID-19 samples originated in the United States, Italy and Spain. Sources were T cells, B-cell-depleted T cells, or PBMCs; the material itself was cDNA or gDNA.

Germline V lookup: CDR1 LNHNV, CDR2 YYDKDF (reference sequence). The V end was cut by 5 bases, the J end by 5 bases, with 16 bases between. This CDR3 has 14 residues. In the authors' workflow: The assay estimated nucleated cells by amplifying reference gene primers. Profiling relied on immunoSEQ multiplex PCR, and the TCRdb table lists in-frame clones only, not all of them. From that table come the V and J calls and clone size; the DNA was used to work out D and trimming. The sample holds approximately 200,000 clones, roughly 84% seen once. The specimen sequenced was peripheral blood. The receptor was isolated from a man in his forties with acute or convalescent COVID-19. The chain carries TRBV15 and TRBJ2-7; no clear D. The CDR3 sequence is CATSVRRETNEQYF. CDR3 nucleotides: TGTGCCACCAGCGTACGGAGAGAGACGAACGAGCAGTACTTC.